This T cell receptor (beta chain) was identified in a study of blood T cell repertoires in COVID-19. Study summary: Italy, Spain and the United States were the sources of the convalescent and acute COVID-19 samples. T cells, B-cell-depleted T cells, or PBMCs provided the cDNA or gDNA that served as material.

From germline, CDR1 is SGHNT and CDR2 YENEEA. The CDR3 runs to 15 residues. Deletions cut 4 bases from V and 6 bases from J, with 16 bases between. Repertoires were generated with immunoSEQ multiplex PCR, while TCRdb's copy carries only in-frame clones and drops some. The table records more than 85,000 clones, roughly 90% of them present only once. The sample comprised peripheral blood. The receptor's source is a woman aged 55-69 years with acute or convalescent COVID-19. The V gene is TRBV11-3, the J gene TRBJ2-1; D perhaps matches TRBD2 (6 bases). CDR3 loop: CASSSEGRVPNEQFF. In nucleotides, the CDR3 is TGTGCCAGCAGCTCGGAGGGACGGGTCCCCAATGAGCAGTTCTTC.